This T cell receptor (beta chain) was observed in a study of control samples from healthy donors and cancer patients. Profiled with immunoSEQ multiplex PCR; TCRdb holds only in-frame clones, not every one. The sample holds around 170,000 clones; more than 80% are singletons and the top ten take 1.3% to 1.5%. V was clipped by 4 bases and J by 4 bases; unmatched bases: 5. Germline V gives CDR1 SGDLS, CDR2 YYNGEE. The CDR3 runs to 15 residues. This sequence was found in a man aged 30 to 39 in good health. The chain links TRBV9 to TRBJ1-6; 7 positions match TRBD1. Sequencing input: blood. This CDR3 is CASSLRQGYNSPLHF. DNA of the CDR3: TGTGCCAGCAGCTTAAGACAGGGTTATAATTCACCCCTCCACTTT.